These T cell receptor beta chains were read from a single sample in a study of blood T cell repertoires in COVID-19. Repertoires were generated with immunoSEQ multiplex PCR, while TCRdb's copy carries only in-frame clones and drops some. The sample has 200,000 to 250,000 clones, 88% seen once. The sample comprised peripheral blood. The receptors derive from a woman aged 60-75 years with acute or convalescent COVID-19. The CDR3 runs from the conserved cysteine through the conserved F or W. The order of the fields is clone size, V gene, D gene, J gene, CDR3 protein, CDR3 DNA. A D gene is named only where the DNA matches it firmly. The size entry is marked missing in some rows and otherwise reads once, few, many or a size class.

.	TRBV7-2	TRBD2	TRBJ2-7	CASSFGLAAYYEQYF	TGTGCCAGCAGCTTCGGACTAGCGGCATACTACGAGCAGTACTTC
.	TRBV7-9	.	TRBJ2-1	CASSFSGERGNEQFF	TGTGCCAGCAGCTTTAGTGGAGAAAGAGGCAATGAGCAGTTCTTC
.	TRBV29-1	.	TRBJ2-3	CSVIRGATDTQYF	TGCAGCGTCATCAGGGGAGCCACAGATACGCAGTATTTT
.	TRBV6-5	TRBD1	TRBJ1-2	CASSYETGSSNYGYTF	TGTGCCAGCAGTTACGAGACAGGGAGTTCTAACTATGGCTACACCTTC
.	TRBV3-1/TRBV3-2	TRBD2	TRBJ2-1	CASSPRGILAGRFEQFF	TGTGCCAGCAGCCCAAGAGGAATTCTAGCGGGACGGTTTGAGCAGTTCTTC
.	TRBV15	TRBD2	TRBJ2-3	CATSRENSGDTDTQYF	TGTGCCACCAGCAGAGAAAATAGCGGGGACACAGATACGCAGTATTTT
.	TRBV5-1	.	TRBJ2-7	CASSLISSSSYEQYF	TGCGCCAGCAGTTTAATCAGTTCCTCCTCCTACGAGCAGTACTTC
.	TRBV7-2	TRBD2	TRBJ2-4	CASSFLAGKNIQYF	TGTGCCAGCAGCTTTCTAGCGGGTAAAAACATTCAGTACTTC
.	TRBV28	.	TRBJ1-6	CASSTRTVSSYNSPLHF	TGTGCCAGCAGTACTCGGACAGTTAGCTCCTATAATTCACCCCTCCACTTT
many	TRBV6-5	.	TRBJ1-5	CASNDRHSNQPQHF	TGTGCCAGCAACGACAGACATAGCAATCAGCCCCAGCATTTT
.	TRBV4-3	.	TRBJ1-1	CASSQDSRGLNTEAFF	TGCGCCAGCAGCCAAGATAGTAGGGGGTTGAACACTGAAGCTTTCTTT
.	TRBV27	.	TRBJ2-5	CASSFSKGAQYF	TGTGCCAGCAGTTTCTCAAAGGGGGCCCAGTACTTC
.	TRBV7-3	.	TRBJ1-3	CASSRTPDRGNTIYF	TGTGCCAGCAGCCGGACTCCAGACAGGGGAAACACCATATATTTT
.	TRBV27	.	TRBJ1-2	CASRPQGNYGYTF	TGTGCCAGCAGGCCCCAGGGTAACTATGGCTACACCTTC
.	TRBV19	.	TRBJ1-5	CASSSLGGSNSNQPQHF	TGTGCCAGTAGTTCTCTTGGGGGCAGCAATAGCAATCAGCCCCAGCATTTT
.	TRBV15	.	TRBJ1-4	CATSRDRKTNEKLFF	TGTGCCACCAGCAGAGACAGGAAAACTAATGAAAAACTGTTTTTT
.	TRBV19	TRBD1	TRBJ1-1	CASSIWQGASSEAFF	TGTGCCAGTAGTATCTGGCAGGGGGCTTCTAGTGAAGCTTTCTTT
.	TRBV11-3	.	TRBJ2-3	CASSPQGRGTTSTDTQYF	TGTGCCAGCAGCCCCCAAGGTCGGGGGACCACTAGCACAGATACGCAGTATTTT
.	TRBV5-1	TRBD2	TRBJ2-1	CASRYSGTPYNEQFF	TGCGCCAGCAGATACAGCGGGACCCCTTACAATGAGCAGTTCTTC
.	TRBV9	TRBD1	TRBJ1-5	CASSRGPDSNQPQHF	TGTGCCAGCAGCAGGGGGCCCGATAGCAATCAGCCCCAGCATTTT
.	TRBV5-4	.	TRBJ2-1	CASSLTGTSLEQFF	TGTGCCAGCAGCTTGACCGGGACTTCACTAGAGCAGTTCTTC
.	TRBV7-6	TRBD1	TRBJ1-4	CASSATGLGTNEKLFF	TGTGCCAGCAGCGCGACAGGGTTGGGGACTAATGAAAAACTGTTTTTT
.	TRBV19	.	TRBJ1-5	CASSTTGSWPQHF	TGTGCCAGTAGTACCACAGGGTCTTGGCCCCAGCATTTT
.	TRBV11-2	TRBD1	TRBJ2-5	CASSAWTGPGETQYF	TGTGCCAGCAGCGCTTGGACAGGGCCGGGGGAGACCCAGTACTTC
.	TRBV29-1	TRBD1	TRBJ2-5	CSVVGQGYQETQYF	TGCAGCGTTGTGGGACAGGGGTACCAAGAGACCCAGTACTTC
many	TRBV3-1/TRBV3-2	.	TRBJ1-1	CASSQSKGKAGEAFF	TGTGCCAGCAGCCAGTCGAAAGGGAAGGCGGGTGAAGCTTTCTTT
.	TRBV18	TRBD1	TRBJ1-2	CASSNQGQGDGYGYTF	TGTGCCAGCTCAAACCAGGGACAGGGGGATGGCTATGGCTACACCTTC
once	TRBV9	TRBD1	TRBJ2-5	CASSDGTGRGETQYF	TGTGCCAGCAGCGATGGGACAGGGAGGGGGGAGACCCAGTACTTC